This TCR beta chain was sequenced for a study of identical twins. Using its own MiXCR run on the 5' RACE reads, TCRdb lists one record per CDR3 protein. The table shows 1.5 million to 2 million distinct CDR3 sequences, with 32% occurring only once. Findings of the study overall: The authors drew conclusions from cross-sectional statistical analysis rather than following the same donors. The presence of invariant MAIT and iNKT cells could partly confound analyses of zero-insertion sequences. There was an excess of low generation probability in the out-of-frame alpha sequences that twins shared.

Turning to this clonotype: Its antigen is still unknown.

V lost 5 bases to trimming and J lost 1 base; unmatched junction nucleotides: 12. The CDR3 is 17 residues long. CDR1 is KGHDR and CDR2 is SFDVKD in the germline V gene. This sequence was found in a newborn girl in good health. The V and J genes are TRBV24-1 and TRBJ2-5; TRBD1 matches at 7 bases. The sample was cord blood. DNA for the CDR3: TGTGCCACCAGTGGGGGGAACGGGACAGACTTCCAAGAGACCCAGTACTTC. As protein: CATSGGNGTDFQETQYF.